The rows below give T cell receptor beta chains drawn from one sample of a study of T cell changes during pregnancy in multiple sclerosis. The protocol was immunoSEQ multiplex PCR, while the TCRdb copy is restricted to in-frame clones and leaves out a portion. The data show about 120,000 clones, approximately 90% seen once. The sequencing here drew on peripheral blood, taken in the third trimester of pregnancy. These receptors originate from a female donor with multiple sclerosis, enrolled in a pregnancy study. Both conserved end residues are part of each CDR3. The D gene is left open where the match is weak. Clone size, where shown, is once, few, many, or a class for clones that have expanded.

v_gene	abundance	j_gene	d_gene	CDR3nt	CDR3aa
TRBV19	.	TRBJ2-3	.	TGTGCCAGTAGCCCGGGTTTCACAGATACGCAGTATTTT	CASSPGFTDTQYF
TRBV5-4	.	TRBJ1-2	TRBD1	TGTGCCAGCAGCTTGGGCCGCGGGAACAGGGGCCGGACTAACTATGGCTACACCTTC	CASSLGRGNRGRTNYGYTF
TRBV5-1	.	TRBJ2-5	.	TGCGCCAGCAGCTTAACAGAAGTGGGCCAAGAGACCCAGTACTTC	CASSLTEVGQETQYF
TRBV5-1	.	TRBJ1-2	.	TGCGCCAGCAGCTTGTACACGGGGGGAAGCTATGGCTACACCTTC	CASSLYTGGSYGYTF
TRBV7-9	.	TRBJ2-7	TRBD1	TGTGCCAGCAGCTTAGCAGGCACAGGGGGACGGTACGAGCAGTACTTC	CASSLAGTGGRYEQYF
TRBV6-6	once	TRBJ2-5	TRBD1	TGTGCCAGCAGTTACTCGGGACAGGGGAGGCAAGAGACCCAGTACTTC	CASSYSGQGRQETQYF
TRBV5-6	.	TRBJ2-3	TRBD1	TGTGCCAGCAGCTTGTTCCTGGGACAGGGGAGAGATACGCAGTATTTT	CASSLFLGQGRDTQYF
TRBV5-1	.	TRBJ2-1	.	TGCGCCAGCAGCTTGTCGGTACCCACAGACAATGAGCAGTTCTTC	CASSLSVPTDNEQFF
TRBV28	.	TRBJ1-1	.	TGTGCCAGCTTCCCACGGGGGAGACCTGGGCCTGAAGCTTTCTTT	CASFPRGRPGPEAFF
TRBV2	.	TRBJ1-2	TRBD1	TGTGCCACCTCCGGGACAGGGGAATATGGCTACACCTTC	CATSGTGEYGYTF
TRBV5-1	.	TRBJ2-3	TRBD2	TGCGCCAGCAGCTTGGAGTGGGCGGGAGGACCAGATACGCAGTATTTT	CASSLEWAGGPDTQYF